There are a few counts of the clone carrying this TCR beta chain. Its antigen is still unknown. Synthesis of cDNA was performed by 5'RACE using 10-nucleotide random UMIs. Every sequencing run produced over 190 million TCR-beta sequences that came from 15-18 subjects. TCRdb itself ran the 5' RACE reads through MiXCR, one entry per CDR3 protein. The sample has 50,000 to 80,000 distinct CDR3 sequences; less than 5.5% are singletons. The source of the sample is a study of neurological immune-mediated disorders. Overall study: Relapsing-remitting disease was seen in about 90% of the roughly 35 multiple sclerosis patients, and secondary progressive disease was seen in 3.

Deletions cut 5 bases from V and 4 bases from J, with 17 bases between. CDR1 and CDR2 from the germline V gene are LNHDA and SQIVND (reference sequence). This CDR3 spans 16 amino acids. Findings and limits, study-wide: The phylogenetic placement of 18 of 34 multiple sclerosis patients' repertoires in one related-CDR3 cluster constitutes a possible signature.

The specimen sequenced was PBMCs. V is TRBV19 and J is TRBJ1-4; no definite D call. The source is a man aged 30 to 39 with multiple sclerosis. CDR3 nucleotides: TGTGCCAGTAGTGCCCCGGTGGACCGACTTAATGAAAAACTGTTTTTT. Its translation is CASSAPVDRLNEKLFF.